This section outlines one T cell receptor (beta chain) sequence together with its context. These data originate in a study of blood T cell repertoires in COVID-19. The table came from immunoSEQ multiplex PCR; TCRdb's copy has only in-frame clones and leaves some out. The sample contains 150,000 to 200,000 clones, about 85% of which appear only once. Deletions cut 2 bases from V and 0 bases from J, with 8 bases between. The CDR3 sequence is 15 residues long. The germline V gene encodes CDR1 KGHSH and CDR2 LQKENI. Sequenced material: peripheral blood. The origin of this receptor is a human donor with acute or convalescent COVID-19. The donor label of this sample is uncertain. The chain uses TRBV18 and TRBJ1-3, with no clear D. As DNA, the CDR3 is TGTGCCAGCTCACCAGGCCCAGGCTCTGGAAACACCATATATTTT. Translating it yields CASSPGPGSGNTIYF.